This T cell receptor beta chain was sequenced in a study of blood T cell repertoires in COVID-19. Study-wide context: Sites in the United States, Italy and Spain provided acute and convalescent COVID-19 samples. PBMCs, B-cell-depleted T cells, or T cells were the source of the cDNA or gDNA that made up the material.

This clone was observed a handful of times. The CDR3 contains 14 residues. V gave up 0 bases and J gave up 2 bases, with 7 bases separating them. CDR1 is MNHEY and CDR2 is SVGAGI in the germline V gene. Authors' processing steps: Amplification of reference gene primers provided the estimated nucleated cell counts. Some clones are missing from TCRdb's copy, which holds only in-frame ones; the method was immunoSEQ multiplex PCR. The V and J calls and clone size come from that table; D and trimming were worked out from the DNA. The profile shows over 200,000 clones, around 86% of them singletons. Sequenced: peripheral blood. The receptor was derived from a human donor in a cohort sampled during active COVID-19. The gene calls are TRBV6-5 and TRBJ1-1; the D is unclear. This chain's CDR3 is CASSYSSRNTEAFF. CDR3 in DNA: TGTGCCAGCAGTTACTCGAGTAGAAACACTGAAGCTTTCTTT.